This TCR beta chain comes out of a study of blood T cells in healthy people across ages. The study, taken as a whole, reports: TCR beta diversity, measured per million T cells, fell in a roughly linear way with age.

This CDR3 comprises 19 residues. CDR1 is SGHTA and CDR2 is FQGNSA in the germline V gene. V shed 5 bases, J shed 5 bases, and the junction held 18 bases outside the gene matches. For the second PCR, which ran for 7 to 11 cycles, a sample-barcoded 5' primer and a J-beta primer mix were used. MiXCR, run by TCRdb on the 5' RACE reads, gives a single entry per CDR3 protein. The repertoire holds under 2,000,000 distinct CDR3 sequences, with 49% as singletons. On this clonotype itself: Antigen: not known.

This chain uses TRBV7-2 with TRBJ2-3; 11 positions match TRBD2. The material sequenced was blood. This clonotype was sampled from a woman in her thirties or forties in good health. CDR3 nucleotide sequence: TGTGCCAGCAGCCCCCAGGGGAAACCGCTAGCGGGGGGTAAAGATACGCAGTATTTT. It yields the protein CASSPQGKPLAGGKDTQYF.